This section outlines one T cell receptor (beta chain) sequence together with its context. This CDR3 is 14 amino acids long. V shed 3 bases and J 5 bases; nucleotides not matched to a gene: 4. Germline-derived CDR1 and CDR2 are SGHNT and YENEEA. Treatment described: preoperative locoregional IRX-2 cytokine immunotherapy. Patients received preoperative, locoregional IRX-2 cytokine immunotherapy in a phase Ib study. The sample is drawn from a study of preoperative IRX-2 immunotherapy in early breast cancer. Libraries were prepared by immunoSEQ multiplex PCR; TCRdb keeps only in-frame clonotypes and omits some of them. Seen here are approximately 20,000 clones, around four fifths observed once, and the top ten hold over 1%.

The V and J genes are TRBV11-3 and TRBJ2-5; 9 bases agree with TRBD1. This TCR came from a human donor with breast cancer. This sample comprised lymph node tissue, obtained after IRX-2 immunotherapy. The CDR3 coding sequence is TGTGCCAGCAGCTTGGGACAGGGCCGGGAGACCCAGTACTTC. Translated: CASSLGQGRETQYF.